The TCR beta chain under discussion was sequenced for a study of control samples from healthy donors and cancer patients. The germline CDR1 and CDR2 sequences are SGHTA and FQGNSA. V gave up 2 bases and J gave up 6 bases, with 18 bases separating them. This CDR3 region has 16 residues. Assay: immunoSEQ multiplex PCR; the TCRdb copy retains only in-frame clones and omits some. The sample carries 400,000 to 450,000 clones, 75% to 95% recorded once. Sequencing was performed on PBMCs. The receptor comes from a middle-aged man with head and neck cancer. The chain has TRBV7-2 and TRBJ2-3, with a tentative D call TRBD2 (7 bases). CDR3 residues: CASSLWGGLTSDTQYF. In nucleotides, the CDR3 is TGTGCCAGCAGCTTATGGGGGGGGCTAACTTCGGATACGCAGTATTTT. Full variable domain (remainder filled in from reference TRBV7-2 and TRBJ2-3): GAGVSQSPSNKVTEKGKDVELRCDPISGHTALYWYRQSLGQGLEFLIYFQGNSAPDKSGLPSDRFSAERTGGSVSTLTIQRTQQEDSAVYLCASSLWGGLTSDTQYFGPGTRLTVL.